The 5 T cell receptor beta chains below all came from one sample that was sequenced in a study of blood T cell repertoires in COVID-19. Profiled with immunoSEQ multiplex PCR; TCRdb holds only in-frame clones, not every one. The sample records 380,000 or so clones, roughly 90% being singletons. The sample comprised PBMCs or T cells enriched from blood (not recorded which). The receptor source for this set is a woman in her twenties or thirties with acute COVID-19.

In this sample, this clone turned up once. The rearrangement joins TRBV6-1 to TRBJ2-7, with D tentatively TRBD2 (7 bases). The CDR3 is 15 residues long. Germline V gene lookup returns CDR1 MNHNS and CDR2 SASEGT. Trimming pared 1 base from V and 3 bases from J, leaving 13 bases between. The CDR3 DNA reads TGTGCCAGCAGTGAAGAGGGGGGGACTATCTACGAGCAGTACTTC. This sequence encodes CASSEEGGTIYEQYF.

The CDR3 spells CATSDHRNEQFF. The CDR3 DNA reads TGTGCCACCAGTGATCATAGAAATGAGCAGTTCTTC. This chain uses TRBV24-1 with TRBJ2-1; D is uncertain. This CDR3 is built from 12 residues. V was clipped by 3 bases and J by 7 bases, with 6 bases between them. Germline V CDR1 and CDR2: KGHDR, SFDVKD.

The rearrangement uses TRBV12-3 or TRBV12-4 and TRBJ1-1; D is ambiguous. The CDR3 length is 13 residues. Trimming stripped 0 bases from V and 1 base from J, with 3 bases between. The CDR3 bases are TGTGCCAGCAGTTTAGCCAAGAACACTGAAGCTTTCTTT. It encodes CASSLAKNTEAFF.

The V gene is TRBV28, the J gene TRBJ1-3; D is unclear. In germline, CDR1 is MDHEN, CDR2 SYDVKM. The CDR3 extends over 14 amino acids. Deletions cut 11 bases from V and 0 bases from J, with 14 bases between. The CDR3 coding sequence is TGTGCCGGAAACTCCCCTAGCTCTGGAAACACCATATATTTT. Its protein is CAGNSPSSGNTIYF. The variable domain in full, with the rest retrieved from reference TRBV28 and TRBJ1-3, is DVKVTQSSRYLVKRTGEKVFLECVQDMDHENMFWYRQDPGLGLRLIYFSYDVKMKEKGDIPEGYSVSREKKERFSLILESASTNQTSMYLCAGNSPSSGNTIYFGEGSWLTVV.

The rearrangement links TRBV25-1 to TRBJ2-1, with TRBD2 identical over 12 bases. This CDR3 contains 14 residues. Germline V gives CDR1 MGHDK, CDR2 SYGVNS. V lost 4 bases, J lost 10 bases, and 5 bases stayed unmatched. The CDR3 DNA reads as TGTGCCAGCAGTGCTAGCGGGGGGGCCAAAGAGCAGTTCTTC. It codes for CASSASGGAKEQFF.